These T cell receptor beta chains were read from a single sample in a study of blood T cells in healthy people across ages. Each CDR3 protein is one row after TCRdb ran MiXCR on the 5' RACE reads. The sample gives some 700,000 distinct CDR3 sequences, around a fifth of which show up once; under 25% is in the top ten. Sequencing was carried out using blood. These receptors were collected from a man between 65 and 80 years old in good health. CDR3s include the opening cysteine and the closing phenylalanine or tryptophan.

CASSFMPEQEAQYF	TRBV5-1	TRBJ2-5
CATSRDLRDLETQYF	TRBV15	TRBJ2-5
CASSQASSGSGNTIYF	TRBV4-3	TRBJ1-3
CASSQDLAGSDYGYTF	TRBV14	TRBJ1-2
CASSMDPDRETQYF	TRBV5-1	TRBJ2-5
CSARIRVGVDTQYF	TRBV20-1	TRBJ2-3
CASRGTNDHQPQHF	TRBV12-3/TRBV12-4	TRBJ1-5
CASSLSIGTQYF	TRBV28	TRBJ2-3
CASSRQGRNTEAFF	TRBV19	TRBJ1-1
CASSPRELSTDTQYF	TRBV7-2	TRBJ2-3
CASSPSTSTDTQYF	TRBV12-3/TRBV12-4	TRBJ2-3
CSARDYGQGQETQHF	TRBV20-1	TRBJ2-5
CASSLKGGPGQFF	TRBV7-9	TRBJ2-1
CASSLLGGGHNEQFF	TRBV5-1	.
CASSLIGRGQRVF	TRBV11-2	TRBJ1-2
CASRLMGETQYF	TRBV5-1	TRBJ2-5
CSARGGTPDTQYF	TRBV20-1	TRBJ2-3
CASSRDRVPGANVLTF	TRBV2	TRBJ2-6
CASSLLGRGQSSYEQYF	TRBV11-2	.
CASSAIGRHEQYF	TRBV5-1	TRBJ2-7
CASGRVPGAAGSQYF	TRBV11-2	TRBJ2-3
CASSSTGTNTEAFF	TRBV7-9	TRBJ1-1
CASSPQRTQTYEQYF	TRBV5-1	.
CASSLSGTGPYEQYF	TRBV11-2	.
CASSLKGAYTYNEQFF	TRBV7-8	TRBJ2-1
CSVGGQGARGYTF	TRBV29-1	TRBJ1-2
CASSIPGSRGASDTQYF	TRBV7-9	TRBJ2-3
CASRITQGVIGYTF	TRBV6-1	TRBJ1-2
CSVDGAGYTF	TRBV29-1	TRBJ1-2
CASSLLIAGSYEQYF	TRBV5-1	TRBJ2-7
CASSSGRGDEAFF	TRBV7-2	TRBJ1-1
CASSQGVVVPGYTF	TRBV14	TRBJ1-2
CASSADGLAGGFERFF	TRBV18	TRBJ2-1
CSVTTGALNYGYTF	TRBV29-1	TRBJ1-2
CASSPILSYEQYF	TRBV5-1	TRBJ2-7
CSAGGDRDPSGNTIYF	TRBV20-1	TRBJ1-3
CASSLATRMNTEAFF	TRBV11-3	TRBJ1-1
CASSMTAQTWETQYF	TRBV18	TRBJ2-5
CSVEGPSRSSGRTDTQYF	TRBV29-1	TRBJ2-3
CASSLGTSSYNEQFF	TRBV12-3/TRBV12-4	TRBJ2-1
CSAPGEGGNTEAFF	TRBV20-1	TRBJ1-1
CASSTSGYNEQFF	TRBV14	TRBJ2-1
CSASVQSYSNQPQHF	TRBV20-1	TRBJ1-5
CASSSYFGQGVGGQYF	TRBV12-3/TRBV12-4	TRBJ2-4
CSPGGIASGSSETQYF	TRBV20-1	TRBJ2-5
CASSLVLDSYNEQFF	TRBV5-1	TRBJ2-1
CASSSGGGQGPNTEAFF	TRBV11-2	TRBJ1-1
CASSVAPTVNTEAFF	TRBV9	TRBJ1-1
CATSDLQADTQYF	TRBV24-1	TRBJ2-3
CASSRGIAGVYNEQFF	TRBV5-6	TRBJ2-1
CASSRTASSYGQYF	TRBV12-3/TRBV12-4	TRBJ2-7
CASSPGVTYEQYF	TRBV18	.
CATSRDRVNTEAFF	TRBV15	TRBJ1-1
CASSTTGESYGYTF	TRBV7-2	TRBJ1-2
CAISEENYNEQFF	TRBV10-3	TRBJ2-1
CASSPEAKNIQYF	TRBV7-8	TRBJ2-4
CSVEDTGSKNIQYF	TRBV29-1	TRBJ2-4
CASSLVERPGELFF	TRBV7-2	TRBJ2-2
CASSTGHWVGEQYF	TRBV13	TRBJ2-7
CATSRERGLAGEEQFF	TRBV15	TRBJ2-1